Shown below are 28 T cell receptor beta chains from a single sample sequenced in a study of blood T cells in healthy people across ages. Next came a second PCR, run for 7 to 11 cycles, which used a sample-barcoded 5' primer along with a J-beta primer mix. TCRdb passed the 5' RACE reads through MiXCR, listing each CDR3 protein once. This sample has some 1.1 million distinct CDR3 sequences; around two fifths occur once, and the top ten carry less than 15%. Sequencing was carried out using blood. Every receptor here comes from a man younger than 30 in good health.

The chain recombines TRBV7-2 with TRBJ1-2, with D hard to call. Germline CDR1 is SGHTA and CDR2 is FQGNSA. This CDR3 is built from 14 residues. Trimming cost V 8 bases and J 4 bases, with 17 bases left between them. Here the CDR3 reads CASSIGLAPYGYTF. Written as DNA, the CDR3 is TGTGCCAGCTCCATAGGGCTAGCCCCCTATGGCTACACCTTC.

The rearrangement links TRBV7-6 to TRBJ2-3; a possible D gene is TRBD1 (5 bases). The CDR3 contains 15 residues. CDR1 is SGHVS and CDR2 is FNYEAQ in the germline V gene. Trimming pared 4 bases from V and 7 bases from J, leaving 18 bases between. The CDR3 reads CASSSVQGMIYTQYF. The DNA of the CDR3 is TGTGCCAGCAGCTCTGTGCAGGGTATGATATATACGCAGTATTTT.

J is TRBJ2-1 and V is TRBV7-2; weak D call: TRBD1 (6 bases). CDR3 length: 16 amino acids. V was pared by 1 base and J by 6 bases, with 16 bases between. Germline V gene lookup returns CDR1 SGHTA and CDR2 FQGNSA. In DNA, the CDR3 is TGTGCCAGCAGCTTAGAAAGTGGGACACCTGTCAATGAGCAGTTCTTC. It codes for CASSLESGTPVNEQFF.

As concerns this clonotype: Its ends do not fully match the called genes, so a read error is possible. This chain joins TRBV25-1 and TRBJ2-7; weak D call: TRBD1 (6 bases). The V gene's germline CDR1 is MGHDK and CDR2 SYGVNS. The CDR3 is made up of 12 amino acids. Here the CDR3 DNA reads TGTGCCGGCAGTCCACAGGGTTACGAGCAGTACTTC. Translated: CAGSPQGYEQYF.

Notes on this clonotype: Likely a read error: the CDR3 ends without its conserved phenylalanine or tryptophan. The V call is TRBV20-1, the J call TRBJ2-3, with no clear D. CDR3 length: 14 residues. The germline V and J ends were trimmed by 0 bases and 1 base, with 8 bases remaining between them. CDR1 DFQATT and CDR2 SNEGSKA come from the germline V gene (reference sequence). The CDR3 sequence: CSARDQDRTDTQYL. In DNA, the CDR3 is TGCAGTGCTAGAGACCAGGACCGCACAGATACGCAGTATTTA.

The V and J genes are TRBV3-1 and TRBJ2-2; 7 bases are a match to TRBD2. Germline lookup yields CDR1 LGHDT and CDR2 YNNKEL (reference sequence). With 1 base clipped from V and 5 bases from J, the junction kept 4 bases outside the gene matches. The CDR3 contains 15 residues. The CDR3 coding sequence is TGTGCCAGCAGCCAAGGTCTAGCGGAGACCGGGGAGCTGTTTTTT. This gives the protein CASSQGLAETGELFF.

The V call is TRBV4-1, the J call TRBJ1-2; 8 bases fit TRBD1. The trim removed 0 bases at V and 7 bases at J, leaving 4 bases unmatched. CDR3 length: 14 residues. Germline lookup yields CDR1 MGHRA and CDR2 YSYEKL. The CDR3 DNA sequence: TGCGCCAGCAGCCAAGATGCAGGGGGCCTTGGCTACACCTTC. This codes for CASSQDAGGLGYTF.

The V gene is TRBV9, the J gene TRBJ1-1; possible D gene TRBD1, 5 bases. This CDR3 region has 12 residues. Between the trimmed V and J ends, which lost 0 bases and 11 bases, there was a span of 11 bases. CDR1 is SGDLS and CDR2 is YYNGEE in the germline V gene. The CDR3 here is CASSVEGRSAFF. The CDR3 coding sequence is TGTGCCAGCAGCGTAGAGGGACGAAGTGCTTTCTTT.

Ten or more counts support this clonotype. The rearrangement links TRBV29-1 to TRBJ2-1; D remains ambiguous. Trimming removed 7 bases at V and 1 base at J, with 2 bases between. The CDR3 has 10 amino acids. CDR1 and CDR2 (germline): SQVTM, ANQGSEA. The DNA for the CDR3 is TGCAGCGGATCCTACAATGAGCAGTTCTTC. Protein sequence: CSGSYNEQFF.

The chain combines TRBV29-1 with TRBJ2-1; no definite D call. In germline, CDR1 is SQVTM, CDR2 ANQGSEA. V was cut by 5 bases and J by 7 bases, with 12 bases left in between. The CDR3 totals 12 residues. CDR3 bases: TGCAGCGTTCACGGTCTGGGGAATGAGCAGTTCTTC. This encodes CSVHGLGNEQFF.

This rearrangement joins TRBV6-2 or TRBV6-3 to TRBJ1-2, with D possibly TRBD1 on 6 matching bases. V dropped 6 bases and J dropped 7 bases, with 12 bases sitting between them. This CDR3 region has 12 residues. CDR1 and CDR2 from the germline V gene are MNHEY and SVGEGT. CDR3 nucleotides: TGTGCCAGCAGCGTACAGGGACGTGGCTACACCTTC. Translated: CASSVQGRGYTF.

The rearrangement joins TRBV12-3 or TRBV12-4 to TRBJ2-5; perhaps TRBD2 as D (5 bases). The V gene lost 5 bases and the J gene lost 11 bases, with 27 bases spanning the gap. CDR3 size: 16 residues. The CDR3 here is CASSPGGLAIYTEQYF. The CDR3 DNA reads as TGTGCCAGCAGTCCCGGCGGGCTAGCTATCTATACTGAGCAGTACTTC.

In its sample, this clonotype was seen many times. The chain links TRBV6-5 to TRBJ2-5; D ambiguous. The CDR3 extends over 10 amino acids. V lost 8 bases, J lost 6 bases, and 7 bases lay in between. The germline gives CDR1 MNHEY, CDR2 SVGAGI. The CDR3 bases are TGTGCCAGCGGAGAAAAGACCCAGTACTTC. This encodes CASGEKTQYF.

The V and J genes are TRBV5-6 and TRBJ1-2; D ambiguous. V lost 4 bases, J lost 4 bases, and 14 bases lay in between. The germline V gene encodes CDR1 SGHDT and CDR2 YYEEEE. The CDR3 sequence is 14 residues long. CDR3 bases: TGTGCCAGCAGCCCTAAGGACCGAATCTATGGCTACACCTTC. The encoded protein is CASSPKDRIYGYTF.

The chain uses TRBV12-3 or TRBV12-4 and TRBJ2-7, with 8 nucleotides matching TRBD2. J gave up 7 bases and V 5 bases, and 16 bases lay outside the gene matches. This CDR3 has 16 residues. The CDR3 DNA is TGTGCCAGCAGTGGAACTCCACTAGCGGCGGGAAATGAGCAGTACTTC. It translates to CASSGTPLAAGNEQYF.

With respect to this clonotype: An end of the junction does not agree with germline; a read error may underlie this. The chain uses TRBV28 and TRBJ2-5; D unresolved. The germline CDR1 and CDR2 sequences are MDHEN and SYDVKM. The CDR3 is 13 amino acids. The CDR3 spells CVSSLNSQETQYF. CDR3 in DNA: TGTGTCAGCAGTTTAAATTCGCAGGAGACCCAGTACTTC.

This chain connects TRBV9 to TRBJ2-7; perhaps TRBD2 as D (6 bases). Trimming took 4 bases from V and 7 from J, leaving 18 bases between them. Germline CDR1 and CDR2: SGDLS and YYNGEE. The CDR3 totals 14 residues. In DNA, the CDR3 is TGTGCCAGCAGCTCCCGGGACTTGGAAAATGAGCAGTACTTC. This encodes CASSSRDLENEQYF.

In its sample, this clonotype was seen a few times. The chain links TRBV6-5 to TRBJ2-3; TRBD2 matches 8 bases. This CDR3 is built from 16 residues. J gave up 2 bases and V 6 bases, and 10 bases lay outside the gene matches. From germline, CDR1 is MNHEY and CDR2 SVGAGI. The CDR3 loop is CASSPVSGGSTDTQYF. The CDR3 DNA sequence: TGTGCCAGCAGCCCCGTAAGCGGGGGATCCACAGATACGCAGTATTTT.

This clonotype was counted a few times. The chain couples TRBV9 to TRBJ1-1; D gene ambiguous. V gave up 0 bases and J gave up 1 base, with 10 bases separating them. From germline, CDR1 is SGDLS and CDR2 YYNGEE. The CDR3 is 15 residues long. The CDR3 here is CASSVDAGRNTEAFF. The CDR3 DNA follows: TGTGCCAGCAGCGTAGACGCCGGACGGAACACTGAAGCTTTCTTT.

The chain recombines TRBV20-1 with TRBJ2-1; D is perhaps TRBD2 (7 bases). The J call is in doubt because the DNA end fits TRBJ2-7 better. Germline V gene lookup returns CDR1 DFQATT and CDR2 SNEGSKA (reference sequence). The CDR3 loop spans 13 amino acids. The CDR3 region has the DNA TGCAGTGCTAGAGCGAGGGGGGGGAATGAGCAGTACTTC. This encodes CSARARGGNEQYF.

J is TRBJ1-4 and V is TRBV18; D not resolved. CDR1 is KGHSH, CDR2 LQKENI, per germline. The V end lost 6 bases, the J end lost 7 bases, and 21 bases lay between the germline ends. This CDR3 comprises 16 residues. CDR3 in amino acids: CASSLIPGLFLEKLFF. CDR3 coding DNA: TGTGCCAGCTCCCTGATACCGGGCCTCTTCCTTGAAAAACTGTTTTTT. Using reference TRBV18 and TRBJ1-4 for the parts outside the CDR3, the full variable domain is NAGVMQNPRHLVRRRGQEARLRCSPMKGHSHVYWYRQLPEEGLKFMVYLQKENIIDESGMPKERFSAEFPKEGPSILRIQQVVRGDSAAYFCASSLIPGLFLEKLFFGSGTQLSVL.

The chain couples TRBV13 to TRBJ1-6, with unresolved D. The germline V gene has CDR1 PRHDT and CDR2 FYEKMQ (reference sequence). The CDR3 has 14 residues. Trimming left V 4 bases short and J 6 bases short, with 10 bases between. The CDR3 loop is CASSSWASNSPLHF. The CDR3 DNA is TGTGCCAGCAGCTCCTGGGCCTCTAATTCACCCCTCCACTTT. Filled out from reference TRBV13 and TRBJ1-6, the complete variable domain reads AAGVIQSPRHLIKEKRETATLKCYPIPRHDTVYWYQQGPGQDPQFLISFYEKMQSDKGSIPDRFSAQQFSDYHSELNMSSLELGDSALYFCASSSWASNSPLHFGNGTRLTVT.

There are many counts of this clonotype. This chain joins TRBV4-2 and TRBJ2-1; D is uncertain. The CDR3 length is 15 residues. V lost 1 base to trimming and J lost 7 bases, with 14 bases between them. Germline loops: CDR1 LGHNA, CDR2 YNFKEQ. The CDR3, as DNA: TGTGCCAGCAGCCAAGCCTCAGGATGGCTAAATGAGCAGTTCTTC. Translating it yields CASSQASGWLNEQFF.

This clonotype showed up many times. The chain recombines TRBV6-4 with TRBJ2-1; TRBD2 matches at 14 bases. This CDR3 contains 16 residues. V lost 0 bases to trimming and J lost 6 bases; unmatched junction nucleotides: 1. Per the germline V gene, CDR1 is MRHNA and CDR2 is SNTAGT. CDR3 sequence reads: CASSDSTSGGANEQFF. The CDR3 DNA reads TGTGCCAGCAGTGACTCGACTAGCGGGGGGGCCAATGAGCAGTTCTTC.

CDR3 amino acids: CASSLKTHPANEQFF. CDR3 nucleotide sequence: TGCGCCAGCAGCTTGAAAACTCACCCGGCCAATGAGCAGTTCTTC. The chain recombines TRBV5-1 with TRBJ2-1; D gene uncertain. V was shortened by 1 base and J by 6 bases, with 14 bases between the two germline ends. There are 15 residues in the CDR3. Per the germline V gene, CDR1 is SGHRS and CDR2 is YFSETQ.

This clonotype came up a few times. The J gene is TRBJ1-6, the V gene TRBV20-1, with 7 nucleotides matching TRBD1. The CDR3 is 15 residues long. V gave up 0 bases and J gave up 7 bases; unmatched junction bases: 6. The germline V gene encodes CDR1 DFQATT and CDR2 SNEGSKA (reference sequence). The CDR3 bases are TGCAGTGCTAGAGACCGGGACAGTCTAAATTCACCCCTCCACTTT. Protein product: CSARDRDSLNSPLHF.

The V call is TRBV27, the J call TRBJ1-5; a weak D match, TRBD1 (6 bases). V lost 3 bases and J lost 2, with 14 bases in between. The CDR3 spans 16 residues. Germline V gives CDR1 MNHEY, CDR2 SMNVEV (reference sequence). The CDR3 coding sequence is TGTGCCAGCAGTTTTGGGGGGCCCCTGGGCAATCAGCCCCAGCATTTT. Its translation is CASSFGGPLGNQPQHF.

This clonotype was seen only once. The V and J genes are TRBV29-1 and TRBJ2-7; D may match TRBD1 or TRBD2 (6 bases each). V was shortened by 6 bases and J by 3 bases, with 21 bases between the two germline ends. The CDR3 spans 15 residues. Germline assignment: CDR1 SQVTM and CDR2 ANQGSEA. CDR3 sequence reads: CSVGGVNRRGYEQYF. CDR3 coding DNA: TGCAGCGTCGGGGGCGTAAACAGAAGAGGCTACGAGCAGTACTTC.